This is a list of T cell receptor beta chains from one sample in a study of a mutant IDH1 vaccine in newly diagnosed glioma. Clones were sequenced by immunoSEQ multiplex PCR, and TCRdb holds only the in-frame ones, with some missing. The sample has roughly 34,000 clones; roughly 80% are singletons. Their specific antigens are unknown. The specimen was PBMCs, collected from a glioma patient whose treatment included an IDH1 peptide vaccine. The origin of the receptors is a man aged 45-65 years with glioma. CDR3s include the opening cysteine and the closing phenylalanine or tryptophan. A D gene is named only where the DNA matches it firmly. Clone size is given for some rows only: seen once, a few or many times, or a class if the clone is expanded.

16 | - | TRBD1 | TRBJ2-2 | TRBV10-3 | CAIKGTGDSNTGELFF | TGTGCCATCAAAGGGACAGGGGATTCGAACACCGGGGAGCTGTTTTTT
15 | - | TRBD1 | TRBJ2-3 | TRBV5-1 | CASSMGQGGTDTQYF | TGCGCCAGCAGCATGGGACAGGGCGGAACAGATACGCAGTATTTT
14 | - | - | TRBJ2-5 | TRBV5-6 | CASSSYRLGKAQYF | TGTGCCAGCAGCTCTTATCGCCTGGGTAAGGCCCAGTACTTC
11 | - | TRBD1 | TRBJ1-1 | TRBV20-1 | CSLTGDTEAFF | TGCAGCTTAACAGGGGACACTGAAGCTTTCTTT
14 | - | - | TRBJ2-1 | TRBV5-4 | CASSLATVANEQFF | TGTGCCAGCAGCTTGGCCACAGTCGCCAATGAGCAGTTCTTC
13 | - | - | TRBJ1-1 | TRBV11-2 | CASSKLWNTEAFF | TGTGCCAGCAGTAAGCTATGGAACACTGAAGCTTTCTTT
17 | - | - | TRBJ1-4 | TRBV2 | CASSGGTGSANNEKLFF | TGTGCCAGCAGTGGGGGGACGGGGTCTGCGAATAATGAAAAACTGTTTTTT
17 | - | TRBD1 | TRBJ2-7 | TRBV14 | CASSRANTGTGLYEQYF | TGTGCCAGCAGCCGAGCCAATACCGGGACAGGGCTTTACGAGCAGTACTTC
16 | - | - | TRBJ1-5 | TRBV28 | CASSLRDLRRNQPQHF | TGTGCCAGCAGTTTACGGGACCTACGGAGGAATCAGCCCCAGCATTTT
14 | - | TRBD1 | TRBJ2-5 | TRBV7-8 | CASSVRGRRETQYF | TGTGCCAGCAGCGTCAGGGGGCGCCGGGAGACCCAGTACTTC
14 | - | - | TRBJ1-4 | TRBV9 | CASSVAGGTEKLFF | TGTGCCAGCAGCGTAGCTGGGGGGACGGAAAAACTGTTTTTT
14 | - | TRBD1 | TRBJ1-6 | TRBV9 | CASSVGTGVSPLHF | TGTGCCAGCAGCGTGGGGACAGGGGTGTCACCCCTCCACTTT
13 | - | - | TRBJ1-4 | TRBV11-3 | CASSLGSREKLFF | TGTGCCAGCAGCTTGGGCAGCCGAGAAAAGCTGTTTTTT
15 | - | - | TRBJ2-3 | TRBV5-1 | CASSLDRKVTDTQYF | TGCGCCAGCAGCTTGGACCGGAAGGTCACAGATACGCAGTATTTT
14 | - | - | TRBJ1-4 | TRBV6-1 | CASRVRRGGEKLFF | TGTGCCAGCAGGGTTCGTCGGGGGGGTGAAAAACTGTTTTTT
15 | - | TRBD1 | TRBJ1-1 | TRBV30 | CAWRLRGPANTEAFF | TGTGCCTGGCGACTCAGGGGGCCGGCGAACACTGAAGCTTTCTTT
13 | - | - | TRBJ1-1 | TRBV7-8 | CASPRRANTEAFF | TGTGCCAGCCCACGCAGGGCGAACACTGAAGCTTTCTTT
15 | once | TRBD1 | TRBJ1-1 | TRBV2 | CASRGQDKMNTEAFF | TGTGCCAGCCGCGGACAGGACAAAATGAACACTGAAGCTTTCTTT
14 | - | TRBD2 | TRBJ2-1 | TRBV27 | CASSFWTRDNEQFF | TGTGCCAGCAGTTTTTGGACTAGGGACAATGAGCAGTTCTTC
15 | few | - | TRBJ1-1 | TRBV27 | CASSLEPSLNTEAFF | TGTGCCAGCAGCCTTGAACCAAGTTTGAACACTGAAGCTTTCTTT